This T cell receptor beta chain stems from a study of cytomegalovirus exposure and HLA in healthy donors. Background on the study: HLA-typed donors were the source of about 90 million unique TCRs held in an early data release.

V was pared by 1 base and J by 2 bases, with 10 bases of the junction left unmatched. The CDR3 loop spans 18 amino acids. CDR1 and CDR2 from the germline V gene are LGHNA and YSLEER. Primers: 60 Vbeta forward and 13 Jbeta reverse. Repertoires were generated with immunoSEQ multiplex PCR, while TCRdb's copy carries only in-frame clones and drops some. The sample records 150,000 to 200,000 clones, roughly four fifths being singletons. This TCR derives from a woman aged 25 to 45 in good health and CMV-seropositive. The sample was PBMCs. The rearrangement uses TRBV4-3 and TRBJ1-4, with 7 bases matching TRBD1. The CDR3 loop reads CASSQGVVQGSTNEKLFF. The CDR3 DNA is TGCGCCAGCAGCCAAGGAGTGGTACAGGGGTCTACTAATGAAAAACTGTTTTTT.